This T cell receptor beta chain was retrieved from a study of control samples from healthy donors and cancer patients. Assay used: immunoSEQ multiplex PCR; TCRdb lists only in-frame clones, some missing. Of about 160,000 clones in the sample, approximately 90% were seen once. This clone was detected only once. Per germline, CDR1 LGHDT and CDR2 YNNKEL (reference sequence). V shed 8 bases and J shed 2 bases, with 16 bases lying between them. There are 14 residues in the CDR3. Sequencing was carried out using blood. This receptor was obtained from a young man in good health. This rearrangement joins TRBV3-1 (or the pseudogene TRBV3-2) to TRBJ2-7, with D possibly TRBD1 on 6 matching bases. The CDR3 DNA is TGTGCCAGCTCCTCGGGACACCTGGCCTACGAGCAGTACTTC. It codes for CASSSGHLAYEQYF.